Listed below are T cell receptor beta chains from one sample, sequenced in a study of cytomegalovirus exposure and HLA in healthy donors. Profiled with immunoSEQ multiplex PCR; TCRdb holds only in-frame clones, not every one. In total, the table holds about 140,000 clones. Material for sequencing was PBMCs. The receptors come from a woman aged 18 to 35 in good health and CMV-seronegative. Each CDR3 is given with its conserved first and last residue. The order of the fields is J gene, D gene, V gene, CDR3 DNA, CDR3 protein. D genes are given only for firm matches.

>TRBJ1-1|TRBD1|TRBV19
TGTGCCAGTAGTAGGAACTCAGAGGGGGCAGGGGCCCCGAACACTGAAGCTTTCTTT
CASSRNSEGAGAPNTEAFF
>TRBJ1-2|NA|TRBV5-1
TGCGCCAGCAGCTTGGGCCAGGTCTATGGCTACACCTTC
CASSLGQVYGYTF
>TRBJ2-5|NA|TRBV6-1
TGTGCCAGCAGTGACCGACAGGCGCAACGGGAGACCCAGTACTTC
CASSDRQAQRETQYF
>TRBJ2-7|TRBD2|TRBV18
TGTGCCAGCTCACCATCGAGCGGGAGTATGAACGAGCAGTACTTC
CASSPSSGSMNEQYF
>TRBJ2-1|NA|TRBV6-4
TGTGCCAGCAGTGAACTAGAGAACAATGAGCAGTTCTTC
CASSELENNEQFF
>TRBJ1-5|NA|TRBV19
TGTGCCAGTAGTGAGGGTAGGTATCAGCCCCAGCATTTT
CASSEGRYQPQHF
>TRBJ1-1|NA|TRBV21-1
TGTGCCAGCAGCAAAGAAGGACAGGGGTCCACTGAAGCTTTCTTT
CASSKEGQGSTEAFF
>TRBJ1-2|NA|TRBV6-1
TGTGCCAGCAGCCCAGGGGCGAACTATGGCTACACCTTC
CASSPGANYGYTF
>TRBJ2-7|TRBD1|TRBV4-2
TGTGCCAGCAGCCAATACGACAGGGCCCTAGAGCAGTACTTC
CASSQYDRALEQYF
>TRBJ1-1|TRBD1|TRBV29-1
TGCAGCGTTGAAAGGGACAGAGTAAAGAACACTGAAGCTTTCTTT
CSVERDRVKNTEAFF
>TRBJ2-1|NA|TRBV7-3
TGTGCCAGCAGCTTATCGGGACTCTTTTCCGAGGAGCAGTTCTTC
CASSLSGLFSEEQFF
>TRBJ2-1|TRBD2|TRBV9
TGTGCCAGCAGCGAGGGACTAGCGGGAGGGTCCTACAATGAGCAGTTCTTC
CASSEGLAGGSYNEQFF
>TRBJ2-7|NA|TRBV11-2
TGTGCCAGCAGCTTTACTGCCATGGCGGTTGGTGGCGAGCAGTACTTC
CASSFTAMAVGGEQYF
>TRBJ2-7|TRBD2|TRBV29-1
TGCAGCGTTGACGGCGGGAGCTCCTACGAGCAGTACTTC
CSVDGGSSYEQYF
>TRBJ2-2|TRBD2|TRBV7-6
TGTGCCAGCAGCTTAGGTACGGGACTAAACACCGGGGAGCTGTTTTTT
CASSLGTGLNTGELFF
>TRBJ2-7|NA|TRBV27
TGTGCCAGCAGTATGTCCCCCCATGGCCCCTACGAGCAGTACTTC
CASSMSPHGPYEQYF
>TRBJ2-1|TRBD1|TRBV4-2
TGTGCCAGCAGCCAGGACAGGGGAGCCACCAATGAGCAGTTCTTC
CASSQDRGATNEQFF
>TRBJ2-1|NA|TRBV11-1
TGTGCCAGCAGCAGCGACCGCGGTGAGCAGTTCTTC
CASSSDRGEQFF
>TRBJ1-4|NA|TRBV18
TGTGCCAGCTCACCTACCACCGGGTTAGAAGAAAAACTGTTTTTT
CASSPTTGLEEKLFF
>TRBJ1-5|NA|TRBV19
TGTGCCAGTAGTATAGACGTGGGGGGAGGGAGTCAGCCCCAGCATTTT
CASSIDVGGGSQPQHF
>TRBJ1-4|NA|TRBV5-6
TGTGCCAGCAGCACCCTAGGCCATGCAACTAATGAAAAACTGTTTTTT
CASSTLGHATNEKLFF
>TRBJ2-5|TRBD1|TRBV19
TGTGCCAGTAGTGCGACAGGGAGTGGAGAGACCCAGTACTTC
CASSATGSGETQYF
>TRBJ2-3|TRBD2|TRBV27
TGTGCCAGCAGTTTTCGGCGGGGGACAGATACGCAGTATTTT
CASSFRRGTDTQYF
>TRBJ1-1|NA|TRBV7-9
TGTGCCAGCAGCTTAGAAGGGACAACAGCTTTCTTT
CASSLEGTTAFF
>TRBJ2-7|NA|TRBV6-5
TGTGCCACCCAGCGCGGGACGGGGGAGCAGTACTTC
CATQRGTGEQYF
>TRBJ1-2|TRBD1|TRBV5-4
TGTGCCAGCAGCTGGCCGGACAGGGGGCGGACCGGCTACACCTTC
CASSWPDRGRTGYTF
>TRBJ1-1|NA|TRBV19
TGTGCCAGTAGTATCCTCCAGATGAACACTGAAGCTTTCTTT
CASSILQMNTEAFF
>TRBJ2-5|NA|TRBV20-1
TGCAGTGCCGAGACTGCGGGGTCCCAGTACTTC
CSAETAGSQYF
>TRBJ1-2|NA|TRBV6-5
TGTGCCGCATGGGCGCAGGGTGGGTATGGCTACACCTTC
CAAWAQGGYGYTF
>TRBJ2-3|NA|TRBV7-6
TGTGCCAGCAGCTCCCGACAGGCTAGCTCAGATCCAGATACGCAGTATTTT
CASSSRQASSDPDTQYF
>TRBJ2-3|TRBD2|TRBV2
TGTGCCAGCAGTGAAGTGACTAGCGTCGATACGCAGTATTTT
CASSEVTSVDTQYF
>TRBJ2-7|NA|TRBV28
TGTGCCAGCAGTCCCGGGAAACTGAGCTCCTACGAGCAGTACTTC
CASSPGKLSSYEQYF
>TRBJ1-2|NA|TRBV19
TGTGCCAGTAGTATGGACAGCTCCTATGGCTACACCTTC
CASSMDSSYGYTF
>TRBJ2-1|TRBD2|TRBV18
TGTGCCAGCTCACCTTCGCGGGAGGGCAAAAGGTTCTTC
CASSPSREGKRFF
>TRBJ2-1|TRBD1|TRBV5-6
TGTGCCAGCAGCTGGGGACAGGGGGATGAGCAGTTCTTC
CASSWGQGDEQFF
>TRBJ2-7|NA|TRBV6-1
TGTGCCAGCAGTTTGGACAGTGCCTCTTTTCTAGAGCAGTACTTC
CASSLDSASFLEQYF
>TRBJ2-3|NA|TRBV11-2
TGTGCCAGCAGTATCTCGGGGGTTAAAGATACGCAGTATTTT
CASSISGVKDTQYF
>TRBJ2-1|NA|TRBV5-1
TGCGCCAGCAGCTTGGTTCAGGGAAGGGATGAGCAGTTCTTC
CASSLVQGRDEQFF
>TRBJ1-1|NA|TRBV19
TGTGCCAGTAGTGTGTCAGGGAACACTGAAGCTTTCTTT
CASSVSGNTEAFF
>TRBJ1-3|NA|TRBV7-6
TGTGCCAGCAGCTTAGAGCAAAGAGACACCATATATTTT
CASSLEQRDTIYF